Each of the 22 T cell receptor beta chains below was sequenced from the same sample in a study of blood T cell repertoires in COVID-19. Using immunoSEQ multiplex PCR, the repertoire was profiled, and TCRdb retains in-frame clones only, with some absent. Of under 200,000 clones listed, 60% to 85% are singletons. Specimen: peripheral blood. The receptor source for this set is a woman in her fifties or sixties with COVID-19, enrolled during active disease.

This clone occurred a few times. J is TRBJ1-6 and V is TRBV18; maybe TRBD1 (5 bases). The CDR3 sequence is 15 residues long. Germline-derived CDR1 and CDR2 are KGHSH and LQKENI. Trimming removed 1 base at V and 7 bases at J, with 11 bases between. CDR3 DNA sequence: TGTGCCAGCTCACCACAAGGGGCGGAAAATTCACCCCTCCACTTT. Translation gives CASSPQGAENSPLHF.

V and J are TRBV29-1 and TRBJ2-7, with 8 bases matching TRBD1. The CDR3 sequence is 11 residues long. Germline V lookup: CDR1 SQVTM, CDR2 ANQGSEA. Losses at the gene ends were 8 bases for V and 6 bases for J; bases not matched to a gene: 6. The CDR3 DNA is TGCAGCATTAAGACAGGGGTCGAGCAGTACTTC. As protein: CSIKTGVEQYF.

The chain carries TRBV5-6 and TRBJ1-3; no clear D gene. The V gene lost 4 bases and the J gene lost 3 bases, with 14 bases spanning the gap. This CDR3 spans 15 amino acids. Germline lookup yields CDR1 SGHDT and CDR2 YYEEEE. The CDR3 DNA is TGTGCCAGCAGCCGAGGGATGTTCGGTGGAAACACCATATATTTT. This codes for CASSRGMFGGNTIYF.

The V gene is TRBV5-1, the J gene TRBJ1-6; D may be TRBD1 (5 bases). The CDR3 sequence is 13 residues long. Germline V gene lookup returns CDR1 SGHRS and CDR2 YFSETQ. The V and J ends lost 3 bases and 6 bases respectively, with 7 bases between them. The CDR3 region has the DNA TGCGCCAGCAGCTCCCAGGGTAATTCACCCCTCCACTTT. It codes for CASSSQGNSPLHF. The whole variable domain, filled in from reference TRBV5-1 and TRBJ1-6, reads KAGVTQTPRYLIKTRGQQVTLSCSPISGHRSVSWYQQTPGQGLQFLFEYFSETQRNKGNFPGRFSGRQFSNSRSEMNVSTLELGDSALYLCASSSQGNSPLHFGNGTRLTVT.

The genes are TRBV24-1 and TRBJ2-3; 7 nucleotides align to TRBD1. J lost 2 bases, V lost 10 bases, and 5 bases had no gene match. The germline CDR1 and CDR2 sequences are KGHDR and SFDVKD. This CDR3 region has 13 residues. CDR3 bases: TGTGCCACAGGACAGGAGAACACAGATACGCAGTATTTT. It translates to CATGQENTDTQYF.

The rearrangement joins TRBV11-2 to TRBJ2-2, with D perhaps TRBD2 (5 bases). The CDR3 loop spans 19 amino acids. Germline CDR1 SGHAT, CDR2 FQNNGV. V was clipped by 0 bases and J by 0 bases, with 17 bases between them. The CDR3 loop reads CASSLDSGYAGANTGELFF. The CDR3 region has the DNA TGTGCCAGCAGCTTAGACTCCGGTTACGCGGGCGCGAACACCGGGGAGCTGTTTTTT. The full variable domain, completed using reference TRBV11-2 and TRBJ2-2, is EAGVAQSPRYKIIEKRQSVAFWCNPISGHATLYWYQQILGQGPKLLIQFQNNGVVDDSQLPKDRFSAERLKGVDSTLKIQPAKLEDSAVYLCASSLDSGYAGANTGELFFGEGSRLTVL.

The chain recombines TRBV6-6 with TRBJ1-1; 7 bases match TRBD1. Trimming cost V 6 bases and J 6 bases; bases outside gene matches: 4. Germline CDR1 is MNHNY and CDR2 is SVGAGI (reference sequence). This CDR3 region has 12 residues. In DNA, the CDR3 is TGTGCCAGCAGGACAGGGATCCCTGAAGCTTTCTTT. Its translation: CASRTGIPEAFF.

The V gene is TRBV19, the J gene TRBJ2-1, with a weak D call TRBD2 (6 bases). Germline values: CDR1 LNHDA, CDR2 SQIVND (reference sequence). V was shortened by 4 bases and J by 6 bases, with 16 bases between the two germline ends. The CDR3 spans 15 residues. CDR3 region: CASSNGGMFPNEQFF. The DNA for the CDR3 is TGTGCCAGTAGTAATGGCGGGATGTTTCCCAATGAGCAGTTCTTC. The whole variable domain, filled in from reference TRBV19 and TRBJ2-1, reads DGGITQSPKYLFRKEGQNVTLSCEQNLNHDAMYWYRQDPGQGLRLIYYSQIVNDFQKGDIAEGYSVSREKKESFPLTVTSAQKNPTAFYLCASSNGGMFPNEQFFGPGTRLTVL.

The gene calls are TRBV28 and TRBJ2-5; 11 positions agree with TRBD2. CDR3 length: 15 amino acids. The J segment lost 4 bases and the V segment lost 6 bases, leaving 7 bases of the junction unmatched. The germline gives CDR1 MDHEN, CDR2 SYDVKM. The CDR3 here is CASRASGGRGETQYF. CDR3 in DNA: TGTGCCAGCAGGGCTAGCGGGGGGAGAGGAGAGACCCAGTACTTC.

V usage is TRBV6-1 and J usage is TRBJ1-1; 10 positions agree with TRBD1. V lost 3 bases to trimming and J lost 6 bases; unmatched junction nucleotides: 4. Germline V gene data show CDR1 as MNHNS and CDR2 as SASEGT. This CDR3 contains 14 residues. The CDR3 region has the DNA TGTGCCAGCAGTGAGACAGGGGGCAAACCTGAAGCTTTCTTT. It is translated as CASSETGGKPEAFF.

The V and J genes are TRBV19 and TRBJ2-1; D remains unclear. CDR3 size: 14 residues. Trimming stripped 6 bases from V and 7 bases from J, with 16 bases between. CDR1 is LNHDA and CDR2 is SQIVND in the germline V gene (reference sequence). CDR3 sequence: CASSHLTPRNEQFF. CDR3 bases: TGTGCCAGTAGCCACCTGACTCCGAGGAATGAGCAGTTCTTC.

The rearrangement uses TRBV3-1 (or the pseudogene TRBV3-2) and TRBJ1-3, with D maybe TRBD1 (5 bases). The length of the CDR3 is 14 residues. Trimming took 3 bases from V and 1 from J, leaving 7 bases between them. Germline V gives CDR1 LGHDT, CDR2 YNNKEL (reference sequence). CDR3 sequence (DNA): TGTGCCAGCAGCCATCAGGGTTCTGGAAACACCATATATTTT. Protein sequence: CASSHQGSGNTIYF.

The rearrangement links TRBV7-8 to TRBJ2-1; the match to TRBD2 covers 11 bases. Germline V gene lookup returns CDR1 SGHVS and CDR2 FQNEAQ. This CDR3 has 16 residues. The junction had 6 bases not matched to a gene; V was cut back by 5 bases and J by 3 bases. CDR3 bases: TGTGCCAGCAGCCGGACTAGCGGGCGGTTCTACAATGAGCAGTTCTTC. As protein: CASSRTSGRFYNEQFF.

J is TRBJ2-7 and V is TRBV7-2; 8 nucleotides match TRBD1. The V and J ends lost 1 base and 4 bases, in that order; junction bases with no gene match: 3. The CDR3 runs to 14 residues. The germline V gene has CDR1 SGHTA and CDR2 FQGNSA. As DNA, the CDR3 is TGTGCCAGCAGCTTAGGCAGGGGGCGTTACGAGCAGTACTTC. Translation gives CASSLGRGRYEQYF.

CDR3 DNA: TGTGCCAGCAGTTCCCCCTGGACAGGGACTAATGAAAAACTGTTTTTT. Its protein product is CASSSPWTGTNEKLFF. The rearrangement uses TRBV28 and TRBJ1-4, with 8 bases aligning to TRBD1. V dropped 4 bases and J dropped 2; count of bases not matched to a gene: 6. The CDR3 has 16 residues. Germline V lookup: CDR1 MDHEN, CDR2 SYDVKM.

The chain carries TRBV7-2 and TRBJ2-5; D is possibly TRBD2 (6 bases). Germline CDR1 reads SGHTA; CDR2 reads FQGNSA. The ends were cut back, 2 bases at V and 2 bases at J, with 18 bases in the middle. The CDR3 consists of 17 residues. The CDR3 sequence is CASSLKGRYAGQETQYF. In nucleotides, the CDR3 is TGTGCCAGCAGCTTAAAGGGCCGCTATGCGGGGCAAGAGACCCAGTACTTC.

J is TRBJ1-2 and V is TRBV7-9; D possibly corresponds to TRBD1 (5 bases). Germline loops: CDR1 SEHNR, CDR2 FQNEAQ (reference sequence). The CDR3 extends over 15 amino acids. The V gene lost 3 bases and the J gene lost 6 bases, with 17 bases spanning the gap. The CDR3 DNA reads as TGTGCCAGCAGCTTTGGACGTTCGGGGGTAAATGGCTACACCTTC. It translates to CASSFGRSGVNGYTF.

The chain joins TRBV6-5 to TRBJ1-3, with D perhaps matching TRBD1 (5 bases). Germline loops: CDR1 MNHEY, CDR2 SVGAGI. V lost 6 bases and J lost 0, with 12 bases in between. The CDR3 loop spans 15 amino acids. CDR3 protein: CASRAQVVSGNTIYF. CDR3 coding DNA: TGTGCCAGCAGGGCACAGGTAGTCTCTGGAAACACCATATATTTT.

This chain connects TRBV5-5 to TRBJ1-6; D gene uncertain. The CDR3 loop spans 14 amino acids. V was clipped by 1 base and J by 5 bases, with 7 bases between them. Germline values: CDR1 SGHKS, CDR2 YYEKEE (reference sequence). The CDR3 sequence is CASSLLTDNSPLHF. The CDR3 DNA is TGTGCCAGCAGCTTGTTAACAGATAATTCACCCCTCCACTTT.

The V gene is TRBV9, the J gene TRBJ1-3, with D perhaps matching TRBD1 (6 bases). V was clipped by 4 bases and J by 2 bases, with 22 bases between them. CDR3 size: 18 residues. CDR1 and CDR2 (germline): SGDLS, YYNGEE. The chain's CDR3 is CASSPGGAPMGPGNTIYF. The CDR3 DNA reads TGTGCCAGCAGCCCCGGGGGGGCGCCCATGGGACCTGGAAACACCATATATTTT.

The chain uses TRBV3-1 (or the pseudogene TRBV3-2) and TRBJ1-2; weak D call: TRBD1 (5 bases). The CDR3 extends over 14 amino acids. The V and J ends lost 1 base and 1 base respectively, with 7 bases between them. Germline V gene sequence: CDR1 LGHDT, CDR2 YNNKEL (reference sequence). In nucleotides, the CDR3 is TGTGCCAGCAGCCAAGGCAGGGATAACTATGGCTACACCTTC. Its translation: CASSQGRDNYGYTF.

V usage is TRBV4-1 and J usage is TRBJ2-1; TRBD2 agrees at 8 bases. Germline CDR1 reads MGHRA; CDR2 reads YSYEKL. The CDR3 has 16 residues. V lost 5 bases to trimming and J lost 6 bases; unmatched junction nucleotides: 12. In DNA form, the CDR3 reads TGCGCCAGCAGCTTTGGCTCGGGAGGGCGGGGCAATGAGCAGTTCTTC. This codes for CASSFGSGGRGNEQFF.